The next 20 T cell receptor beta chains were all read from a single sample in a study of blood T cell repertoires in COVID-19. The table came from immunoSEQ multiplex PCR; TCRdb's copy has only in-frame clones and leaves some out. Seen here are some 120,000 clones, around nine tenths observed once, and the top ten hold about 18%. Sequencing was carried out using peripheral blood. These receptors were obtained from a human donor with acute or convalescent COVID-19. The donor label of this sample is uncertain.

Details on this clone: The sample carries other DNA sequences with the same CDR3. The V call is TRBV7-9, the J call TRBJ1-5, with unresolved D. The CDR3 runs to 12 residues. In germline, CDR1 is SEHNR, CDR2 FQNEAQ (reference sequence). The V and J ends lost 3 bases and 5 bases respectively, with 5 bases between them. This CDR3 is CASSFPDQPQHF. In DNA, the CDR3 is TGTGCCAGCAGCTTCCCCGATCAGCCCCAGCATTTT.

This sequence joins TRBV7-9 and TRBJ2-7; 9 bases are a match to TRBD1. This CDR3 spans 14 amino acids. Germline V gives CDR1 SEHNR, CDR2 FQNEAQ (reference sequence). Trimming cost V 2 bases and J 5 bases; bases outside gene matches: 4. The CDR3 protein is CASSLKGQGHEQYF. The CDR3 bases are TGTGCCAGCAGCTTAAAGGGACAGGGTCACGAGCAGTACTTC.

This chain links TRBV27 with TRBJ2-7; D remains unclear. The V and J ends lost 5 bases and 2 bases respectively, with 4 bases between them. Germline lookup yields CDR1 MNHEY and CDR2 SMNVEV (reference sequence). CDR3 length: 11 amino acids. CDR3 loop: CASSPAYEQYF. The CDR3 coding sequence is TGTGCCAGCAGTCCCGCCTACGAGCAGTACTTC.

The chain is built from TRBV28 and TRBJ2-7; 9 bases match TRBD1. The germline V gene encodes CDR1 MDHEN and CDR2 SYDVKM. The CDR3 has 15 amino acids. V lost 6 bases to trimming and J lost 6 bases; unmatched junction nucleotides: 12. For the CDR3, the DNA is TGTGCCAGCAGCCGAGCCGGGACAGGGAATATCGAGCAGTACTTC. Its translation: CASSRAGTGNIEQYF.

J is TRBJ2-7 and V is TRBV2; 10 bases match TRBD1. V lost 7 bases to trimming and J lost 6 bases; unmatched junction nucleotides: 6. Per the germline V gene, CDR1 is SNHLY and CDR2 is FYNNEI. This CDR3 spans 13 amino acids. CDR3 DNA: TGTGCCAGCACCCGACAGGGGGCCCGCGAGCAGTACTTC. As protein: CASTRQGAREQYF.

This chain uses TRBV6-5 with TRBJ2-2, with D possibly being TRBD2 (5 bases). The V and J ends lost 5 bases and 0 bases respectively, with 10 bases between them. This CDR3 has 15 amino acids. Germline values: CDR1 MNHEY, CDR2 SVGAGI. The CDR3 sequence is CASSLSATNTGELFF. As DNA, the CDR3 is TGTGCCAGCAGTCTTAGCGCAACGAACACCGGGGAGCTGTTTTTT.

The chain couples TRBV19 to TRBJ2-5; a weak D match, TRBD1 (6 bases). This CDR3 has 14 residues. Germline V CDR1 and CDR2: LNHDA, SQIVND (reference sequence). Trimming removed 5 bases at V and 1 base at J, with 11 bases between. The CDR3 nucleotides read TGTGCCAGTAGTCCTGGACAGATCCAAGAGACCCAGTACTTC. Its protein product is CASSPGQIQETQYF.

The chain employs TRBV7-2 and TRBJ2-1; 13 bases align to TRBD2. The CDR3 spans 19 residues. The ends lost 5 bases at V and 0 bases at J; junction bases unmatched: 10. Germline lookup yields CDR1 SGHTA and CDR2 FQGNSA. CDR3 in amino acids: CASSPKGTSGAPSYNEQFF. CDR3 nucleotides: TGTGCCAGCAGCCCAAAGGGGACTAGCGGGGCTCCCTCCTACAATGAGCAGTTCTTC.

This chain links TRBV2 with TRBJ1-1; 7 positions match TRBD1. After removal of 6 bases from V and 4 bases from J, the junction contained 8 bases not matched to a gene. CDR3 length equals 14 residues. Germline lookup yields CDR1 SNHLY and CDR2 FYNNEI. The CDR3 DNA follows: TGTGCCAGCAGAAAACAGGGGTCGGGCACTGAAGCTTTCTTT. Translated: CASRKQGSGTEAFF. The whole variable domain, filled in from reference TRBV2 and TRBJ1-1, reads EPEVTQTPSHQVTQMGQEVILRCVPISNHLYFYWYRQILGQKVEFLVSFYNNEISEKSEIFDDQFSVERPDGSNFTLKIRSTKLEDSAMYFCASRKQGSGTEAFFGQGTRLTVV.

This chain joins TRBV19 and TRBJ1-1; D remains ambiguous. Per germline, CDR1 LNHDA and CDR2 SQIVND (reference sequence). V lost 4 bases and J lost 1, with 13 bases in between. This CDR3 has 15 amino acids. CDR3 nucleotide sequence: TGTGCCAGTAGTACAAGTAGTGGTCGGAACACTGAAGCTTTCTTT. It codes for CASSTSSGRNTEAFF.

The chain has TRBV4-3 and TRBJ2-5, with D perhaps matching TRBD1 (5 bases). Trimming took off 1 base at V and 1 base at J, with 7 bases between the two ends. CDR3 length: 14 residues. Per the germline V gene, CDR1 is LGHNA and CDR2 is YSLEER. CDR3 sequence: CASSQGGAQETQYF. The CDR3 DNA sequence: TGCGCCAGCAGCCAAGGTGGGGCCCAAGAGACCCAGTACTTC.

As DNA, the CDR3 is TGTGCCAGCAGCGTAGGGGTGAGAGGGGGCGCGGAGACCCAGTACTTC. Its protein product is CASSVGVRGGAETQYF. The chain couples TRBV9 to TRBJ2-5; 7 nucleotides agree with TRBD1. This CDR3 region has 16 residues. V shed 0 bases and J 5 bases; nucleotides not matched to a gene: 10. From germline, CDR1 is SGDLS and CDR2 YYNGEE.

This chain connects TRBV5-1 to TRBJ1-2; 10 bases fit TRBD1. V shed 0 bases and J 5 bases; nucleotides not matched to a gene: 4. Germline-derived CDR1 and CDR2 are SGHRS and YFSETQ. This CDR3 contains 15 residues. This CDR3 is CASSLVGTGVYGYTF. CDR3 nucleotides: TGCGCCAGCAGCTTGGTGGGGACAGGGGTTTATGGCTACACCTTC. Based on the CDR3 plus reference TRBV5-1 and TRBJ1-2, the full variable domain is KAGVTQTPRYLIKTRGQQVTLSCSPISGHRSVSWYQQTPGQGLQFLFEYFSETQRNKGNFPGRFSGRQFSNSRSEMNVSTLELGDSALYLCASSLVGTGVYGYTFGSGTRLTVV.

The chain combines TRBV6-1 with TRBJ2-6; D is unclear. Germline CDR1 is MNHNS and CDR2 is SASEGT. V shed 7 bases and J shed 2 bases, with 6 bases lying between them. The CDR3 totals 13 residues. The CDR3 spells CASTNPGANVLTF. The DNA for the CDR3 is TGTGCCAGCACCAATCCTGGGGCCAACGTCCTGACTTTC.

V is TRBV30 and J is TRBJ2-1; D not certain. V was trimmed by 1 base and J by 2 bases, leaving 9 bases between them. Germline-derived CDR1 and CDR2 are GTSNPN and SVGIG (reference sequence). The CDR3 has 14 amino acids. The CDR3 DNA is TGTGCCTGGAGTGGTGAGCGAGCCTACAATGAGCAGTTCTTC. Translated: CAWSGERAYNEQFF. The full variable domain, rest sourced from reference TRBV30 and TRBJ2-1, is SQTIHQWPATLVQPVGSPLSLECTVEGTSNPNLYWYRQAAGRGLQLLFYSVGIGQISSEVPQNLSASRPQDRQFILSSKKLLLSDSGFYLCAWSGERAYNEQFFGPGTRLTVL.

The V call is TRBV9, the J call TRBJ2-5; 9 bases fit TRBD1. The CDR3 is 17 amino acids. V lost 4 bases, J lost 7 bases, and 17 bases stayed unmatched. The germline CDR1 and CDR2 sequences are SGDLS and YYNGEE. The CDR3 region is CASSSSRGDRDVGTQYF. The CDR3 bases are TGTGCCAGCAGCTCAAGCAGAGGGGACAGGGACGTGGGGACCCAGTACTTC. Looking up the rest from reference TRBV9 and TRBJ2-5 gives the full variable domain: DSGVTQTPKHLITATGQRVTLRCSPRSGDLSVYWYQQSLDQGLQFLIQYYNGEERAKGNILERFSAQQFPDLHSELNLSSLELGDSALYFCASSSSRGDRDVGTQYFGPGTRLLVL.

The chain links TRBV19 to TRBJ1-2; 8 bases align to TRBD1. Losses at the gene ends were 7 bases for V and 2 bases for J; bases not matched to a gene: 3. The CDR3 spans 13 residues. The germline gives CDR1 LNHDA, CDR2 SQIVND (reference sequence). The CDR3: CASIDRGNYGYTF. CDR3 DNA: TGTGCCAGTATTGACAGGGGCAACTATGGCTACACCTTC.

V usage is TRBV10-2 and J usage is TRBJ1-1, with D perhaps TRBD1 (5 bases). The CDR3 has 14 residues. Germline CDR1 and CDR2: WSHSY and SAAADI. The V and J ends lost 7 bases and 0 bases respectively, with 12 bases between them. The CDR3 DNA follows: TGCGCCAGCACGCGACAGATCCTGAACACTGAAGCTTTCTTT. Translated: CASTRQILNTEAFF.

This sequence joins TRBV18 and TRBJ2-1; 9 nucleotides line up with TRBD1. The germline V gene encodes CDR1 KGHSH and CDR2 LQKENI. The trim removed 0 bases at V and 7 bases at J, leaving 7 bases unmatched. The CDR3 totals 16 residues. The CDR3: CASSPPNGTGLNEQFF. In DNA, the CDR3 is TGTGCCAGCTCACCACCGAATGGGACAGGGTTAAATGAGCAGTTCTTC.

This clone was observed once. The chain carries TRBV18 and TRBJ1-1; 7 bases are a match to TRBD1. The CDR3 spans 15 residues. The junction had 7 bases not matched to a gene; V was cut back by 4 bases and J by 2 bases. Germline V CDR1 and CDR2: KGHSH, LQKENI. CDR3 amino acids: CASSRIQGRNTEAFF. The CDR3 nucleotides are TGTGCCAGCTCACGCATACAGGGGAGAAACACTGAAGCTTTCTTT. Full variable domain (outside the CDR3, taken from reference TRBV18 and TRBJ1-1): NAGVMQNPRHLVRRRGQEARLRCSPMKGHSHVYWYRQLPEEGLKFMVYLQKENIIDESGMPKERFSAEFPKEGPSILRIQQVVRGDSAAYFCASSRIQGRNTEAFFGQGTRLTVV.